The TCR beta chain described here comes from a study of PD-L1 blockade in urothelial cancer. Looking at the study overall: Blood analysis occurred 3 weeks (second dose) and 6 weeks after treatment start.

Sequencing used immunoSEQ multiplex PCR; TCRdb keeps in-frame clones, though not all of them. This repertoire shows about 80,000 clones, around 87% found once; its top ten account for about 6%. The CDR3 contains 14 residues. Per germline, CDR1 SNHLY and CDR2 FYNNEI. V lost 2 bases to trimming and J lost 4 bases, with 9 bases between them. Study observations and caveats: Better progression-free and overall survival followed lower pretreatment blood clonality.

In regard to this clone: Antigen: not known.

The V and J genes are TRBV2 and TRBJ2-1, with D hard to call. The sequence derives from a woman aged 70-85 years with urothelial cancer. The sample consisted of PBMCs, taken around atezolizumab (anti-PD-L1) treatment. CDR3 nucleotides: TGTGCCAGCAGTGAACGCAGCGTTTACAATGAGCAGTTCTTC. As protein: CASSERSVYNEQFF.